This T cell receptor (beta chain) was retrieved from a study of breast tumors, draining lymph nodes, adjacent tissues. Broader study findings: Luminal-like breast cancer showed significantly greater tumor-nontumor repertoire similarity than basal-like breast cancer did. That most tumor T cells come from lymph nodes remained unproven. Tumors had less TCR diversity than lymph nodes, more than nontumor tissue.

Samples came from axillary lymph nodes draining the breast cancer. Comment on this clonotype: Its antigen is currently unknown.

Using its own MiXCR run on the multiplex PCR reads, TCRdb lists one record per CDR3 protein. The sample contains some 170,000 distinct CDR3 sequences, 25% to 40% of which appear only once. Germline CDR1 reads MNHNS; CDR2 reads SASEGT. CDR3 length: 14 amino acids. V lost 7 bases and J 1 base, leaving 13 bases between the germline ends. The source is a female donor with breast cancer. Some clones in this sample may be carry-over from other donors' samples. The sample consisted of axillary lymph node tissue. The chain joins TRBV6-1 to TRBJ1-1; D is uncertain. CDR3 coding DNA: TGTGCCAGCACCCCCGGACGAGCGAACACTGAAGCTTTCTTT. Residues: CASTPGRANTEAFF.